This is a list of T cell receptor beta chains from one sample in a study of T cell changes during pregnancy in multiple sclerosis. Here immunoSEQ multiplex PCR was the method, and the copy in TCRdb shows in-frame clones only, minus some. The sample lists under 80,000 clones, nearly 90% occurring once. Sequenced here: peripheral blood, sampled in the first trimester of pregnancy. The receptors shown here come from a female donor with multiple sclerosis, enrolled in a pregnancy study. The CDR3 runs from the conserved cysteine through the conserved F or W. The D gene is left open where the match is weak. The size field is filled for only some rows; it gives once, few, many or a size class.

d_call,v_call,clone_size,j_call,cdr3_nt,cdr3_aa
-,TRBV27,-,TRBJ1-2,TGTGCCAGCAGCCTACAGGGATCTAACTATGGCTACACCTTC,CASSLQGSNYGYTF
TRBD1,TRBV27,-,TRBJ1-1,TGTGCCAGCACCCCAAACGTCAGGGGGACTGAAGCTTTCTTT,CASTPNVRGTEAFF
TRBD2,TRBV7-9,-,TRBJ2-7,TGTGCCAGCAGCTCCCTCGGACTAGCCTCCCCGGAAGAGCAGTACTTC,CASSSLGLASPEEQYF
TRBD2,TRBV19,-,TRBJ2-7,TGTGCCACCGGACTAGCGGGAGACGAGCAGTACTTC,CATGLAGDEQYF
-,TRBV6-4,-,TRBJ1-1,TGTGCCAGCAGGGACGGAGGGGGGGAGAGCACTGAAGCTTTCTTT,CASRDGGGESTEAFF
TRBD2,TRBV6-4,-,TRBJ2-3,TGTGCCAGCAGTGGAGGGACTAGCCACACAGATACGCAGTATTTT,CASSGGTSHTDTQYF
-,TRBV6-4,-,TRBJ2-3,TGTGCCAGCAGTCCCGGACTACGCACAGATACGCAGTATTTT,CASSPGLRTDTQYF
-,TRBV7-3,-,TRBJ2-1,TGTGCCAGCAGCCCGAAAACAGGCTACAATGAGCAGTTCTTC,CASSPKTGYNEQFF
-,TRBV5-1,-,TRBJ2-3,TGCGCCAGCAGCTTGGAAGACAGGACTAGCACAGATACGCAGTATTTT,CASSLEDRTSTDTQYF
-,TRBV27,once,TRBJ2-3,TGTGCCAGCAGTTTATCTGTCACAACGGGAGATACGCAGTATTTT,CASSLSVTTGDTQYF
TRBD1,TRBV2,few,TRBJ1-5,TGTGCCAGCCGTCCCAGGGGGCCGGAGCAGCCCCAGCATTTT,CASRPRGPEQPQHF
-,TRBV6-6,-,TRBJ1-2,TGTGCCAGCACCCTTCCCGGGGGGAGCTATGGCTACACCTTC,CASTLPGGSYGYTF
TRBD1,TRBV10-1,-,TRBJ2-1,TGCGCCAGCAGTGAGATGTTGGGACAGGGCCACAATGAGCAGTTCTTC,CASSEMLGQGHNEQFF
-,TRBV13,-,TRBJ1-4,TGTGCCAGCAGCCGGGGGACGGTTAATGAAAAACTGTTTTTT,CASSRGTVNEKLFF
-,TRBV5-4,-,TRBJ2-1,TGTGCCAGCACCACTCTAGCGAACGGCTACAATGAGCAGTTCTTC,CASTTLANGYNEQFF
-,TRBV6-5,-,TRBJ2-7,TGTGCCAGCAGCAGACAAGCGGGCCCGATCTACGAGCAGTACTTC,CASSRQAGPIYEQYF
TRBD2,TRBV7-7,-,TRBJ2-1,TGTGCCAGCAGCCTGGGGGACTTAGCGGGATACAATGAGCAGTTCTTC,CASSLGDLAGYNEQFF
-,TRBV30,-,TRBJ2-1,TGTGCCTGCATTATCGTAAGGGGGAGGGCGGGGTACAATGAGCAGTTCTTC,CACIIVRGRAGYNEQFF